The rows below give T cell receptor beta chains drawn from one sample of a study of cytomegalovirus exposure and HLA in healthy donors. Here immunoSEQ multiplex PCR was the method, and the copy in TCRdb shows in-frame clones only, minus some. The sample has under 200,000 clones, roughly 71% seen once. The sequenced material came from PBMCs. The receptors were sampled from a woman aged 45-60 years in good health and CMV-seropositive. The CDR3 runs from the conserved cysteine through the conserved F or W. A D gene is named only where the DNA matches it firmly. Some rows have no size entry. The others give once, few or many, or a class for an expanded clone.

V gene	J gene	D gene	clone size	CDR3 protein	CDR3 DNA
TRBV29-1	TRBJ1-2	TRBD1	-	CSVEPGQQGSQGYTF	TGCAGCGTTGAACCGGGACAGCAAGGGTCTCAGGGCTACACCTTC
TRBV9	TRBJ1-1	-	once	CASSVRASVGGTEAFF	TGTGCCAGCAGCGTACGAGCGTCGGTAGGGGGCACTGAAGCTTTCTTT
TRBV5-6	TRBJ2-7	-	-	CASSLGGWEQYF	TGTGCCAGCAGCTTGGGGGGCTGGGAGCAGTACTTC
TRBV18	TRBJ1-4	TRBD1	once	CASSLGTGSTNEKLFF	TGTGCCAGCTCACTCGGGACAGGGTCAACTAATGAAAAACTGTTTTTT
TRBV7-9	TRBJ2-3	TRBD2	-	CATPRPGLLDTDTQYF	TGTGCCACCCCGCGGCCGGGACTACTAGACACAGATACGCAGTATTTT
TRBV6-1	TRBJ1-1	-	-	CASSQGTSLREAFF	TGTGCCAGCAGTCAGGGCACTTCACTAAGAGAAGCTTTCTTT
TRBV5-1	TRBJ1-1	TRBD1	-	CASSTTGTYTEAFF	TGCGCCAGCAGCACGACAGGGACCTACACTGAAGCTTTCTTT
TRBV6-5	TRBJ2-5	-	-	CASSFDRTGLQETQYF	TGTGCCAGCAGTTTCGACCGGACGGGATTGCAAGAGACCCAGTACTTC
TRBV27	TRBJ1-1	-	-	CASSTTGNTEAFF	TGTGCCAGCAGCACGACAGGGAACACTGAAGCTTTCTTT
TRBV5-4	TRBJ2-2	-	-	CASSQGGGRAHTGELFF	TGTGCCAGCAGCCAAGGGGGGGGACGGGCGCACACCGGGGAGCTGTTTTTT
TRBV11-2	TRBJ2-7	-	-	CASSSLRGAYEQYF	TGTGCCAGCAGCTCGCTCAGGGGCGCTTACGAGCAGTACTTC
TRBV5-1	TRBJ1-2	-	-	CASSLKGFSDGYTF	TGCGCCAGCAGCTTGAAGGGGTTCAGCGATGGCTACACCTTC
TRBV6-1	TRBJ1-5	-	few	CASSAPLCQHF	TGTGCCAGCAGTGCCCCCCTGTGCCAGCATTTT
TRBV6-5	TRBJ2-3	-	-	CASSRGKTDTQYF	TGTGCCAGCAGTAGGGGAAAGACAGATACGCAGTATTTT
TRBV6-5	TRBJ2-1	-	few	CASSETPYNEQFF	TGTGCCAGCAGTGAGACACCTTACAATGAGCAGTTCTTC
TRBV9	TRBJ2-1	TRBD2	-	CASSVTSGVSYNEQFF	TGTGCCAGCAGCGTAACTAGCGGGGTCTCCTACAATGAGCAGTTCTTC
TRBV2	TRBJ2-7	-	-	CASSPERYEQYF	TGTGCCAGCAGCCCCGAGCGCTACGAGCAGTACTTC
TRBV6-1	TRBJ1-5	TRBD1	-	CASRRDRGNQPQHF	TGTGCCAGCAGGAGGGACAGGGGCAATCAGCCCCAGCATTTT
TRBV10-3	TRBJ2-5	-	-	CAISEAEETQYF	TGTGCCATCAGTGAAGCGGAAGAGACCCAGTACTTC
TRBV6-1	TRBJ1-2	TRBD1	-	CASSEGTGGIYGYTF	TGTGCCAGCAGTGAGGGGACAGGGGGCATCTATGGCTACACCTTC
TRBV30	TRBJ1-3	-	-	CAWSGDSGNTIYF	TGTGCCTGGTCAGGGGACTCTGGAAACACCATATATTTT
TRBV9	TRBJ2-7	TRBD1	once	CASSVTGTAFTYEQYF	TGTGCCAGCAGCGTAACCGGGACAGCCTTCACCTACGAGCAGTACTTC
TRBV27	TRBJ1-1	TRBD1	-	CASSLWTGTGGRAEAFF	TGTGCCAGCAGTTTATGGACGGGGACAGGGGGCAGGGCTGAAGCTTTCTTT
TRBV7-2	TRBJ1-1	-	-	CASSTRQPKAFF	TGTGCCAGCAGCACTCGACAGCCTAAAGCTTTCTTT
TRBV13	TRBJ2-2	TRBD1	-	CASSPIRQGECTGELFF	TGTGCCAGCAGCCCTATCCGACAGGGTGAGTGCACCGGGGAGCTGTTTTTT
TRBV2	TRBJ2-7	-	-	CASSNRVHEQYF	TGTGCCAGCAGTAACAGGGTCCACGAGCAGTACTTC
TRBV2	TRBJ1-5	TRBD1	-	CASRDRAGQPQHF	TGTGCCAGCAGAGACAGGGCGGGTCAGCCCCAGCATTTT
TRBV6-1	TRBJ1-4	TRBD1	few	CASSGTGFGGEKLFF	TGTGCCAGCAGTGGGACAGGGTTTGGTGGGGAAAAACTGTTTTTT
TRBV14	TRBJ2-7	-	-	CASSQVTGEQYF	TGTGCCAGCAGCCAGGTTACAGGCGAGCAGTACTTC
TRBV6-5	TRBJ2-1	-	-	CASSYVTGDNEQFF	TGTGCCAGCAGTTACGTCACCGGGGACAATGAGCAGTTCTTC
TRBV11-1	TRBJ2-1	TRBD1	-	CASSEDRAHEQFF	TGTGCCAGCAGCGAAGACAGGGCACATGAGCAGTTCTTC
TRBV19	TRBJ2-2	-	-	CASSIRGRATSTGELFF	TGTGCCAGTAGTATTCGAGGCAGGGCGACGAGCACCGGGGAGCTGTTTTTT
TRBV29-1	TRBJ2-1	TRBD2	-	CSHELANPYNEQFF	TGCAGCCACGAACTAGCGAATCCCTACAATGAGCAGTTCTTC
TRBV19	TRBJ1-5	-	-	CASRPQFDQPQHF	TGTGCCAGTAGACCCCAGTTTGATCAGCCCCAGCATTTT
TRBV10-3	TRBJ1-2	TRBD1	-	CAISDPGQGARGYTF	TGTGCCATCAGTGACCCGGGACAGGGGGCACGTGGCTACACCTTC
TRBV7-9	TRBJ1-6	TRBD1	-	CASSLGQGHNSPLHF	TGTGCCAGCAGCCTAGGACAGGGGCATAATTCACCCCTCCACTTT
TRBV6-5	TRBJ2-3	-	-	CASSYSSGDTQYF	TGTGCCAGCAGTTACTCTAGTGGAGATACGCAGTATTTT
TRBV9	TRBJ2-1	-	-	CASSVMGLSSYNEQFF	TGTGCCAGCAGCGTAATGGGCCTGAGCTCCTACAATGAGCAGTTCTTC
TRBV18	TRBJ1-4	-	-	CASSHDSATNEKLFF	TGTGCCAGCTCACATGACAGCGCAACTAATGAAAAACTGTTTTTT
TRBV7-4	TRBJ1-2	TRBD1	once	CASSHCRQGTGGYTF	TGTGCCAGCAGCCATTGTAGACAGGGCACGGGCGGCTACACCTTC
TRBV6-6	TRBJ1-2	-	-	CASSYSQGYGYTF	TGTGCCAGCAGTTACAGCCAGGGCTATGGCTACACCTTC
TRBV5-4	TRBJ2-5	TRBD1	-	CASSLRDRGKTQYF	TGTGCCAGCAGCTTGAGGGACAGGGGTAAGACCCAGTACTTC
TRBV11-2	TRBJ2-7	-	once	CASSRGGGRVVREQYF	TGTGCCAGCAGCCGTGGGGGGGGGCGAGTAGTTCGCGAGCAGTACTTC
TRBV7-9	TRBJ1-6	-	-	CASSNQGGHSPLHF	TGTGCCAGCAGCAACCAGGGTGGACATTCACCCCTCCACTTT
TRBV7-4	TRBJ1-2	-	-	CASEGVANGYTF	TGTGCCAGCGAGGGGGTAGCGAATGGCTACACCTTC
TRBV15	TRBJ1-2	-	-	CATSRDDERRGYAF	TGTGCCACCAGCAGAGATGATGAACGGCGCGGCTACGCCTTC
TRBV4-2	TRBJ2-2	TRBD2	-	CASSPRTSGGASNTGELFF	TGTGCCAGCAGCCCCCGGACTAGCGGGGGGGCCTCGAACACCGGGGAGCTGTTTTTT
TRBV5-1	TRBJ1-4	-	-	CASSPGSTNEKLFF	TGCGCCAGCAGCCCGGGGTCAACTAATGAAAAACTGTTTTTT
TRBV7-8	TRBJ1-1	-	once	CASLDPEGTEAFF	TGTGCCAGCTTAGACCCGGAGGGGACTGAAGCTTTCTTT
TRBV5-6	TRBJ2-7	TRBD2	few	CASSGGGYEQYF	TGTGCCAGCAGCGGGGGGGGTTACGAGCAGTACTTC
TRBV5-1	TRBJ2-5	-	-	CASSLGPGGGAKTQYF	TGCGCCAGCAGCTTGGGGCCCGGGGGAGGAGCGAAGACCCAGTACTTC
TRBV7-6	TRBJ2-5	-	-	CASSPPGGPGVETQYF	TGTGCCAGCAGCCCCCCGGGTGGCCCCGGGGTCGAGACCCAGTACTTC
TRBV5-1	TRBJ1-2	-	-	CASSIRQKDTNYGYTF	TGCGCCAGCAGCATAAGACAGAAAGACACTAACTATGGCTACACCTTC
TRBV7-9	TRBJ2-1	-	-	CASSWTANEQFF	TGTGCCAGCAGCTGGACAGCTAATGAGCAGTTCTTC
TRBV5-1	TRBJ2-2	-	-	CASSTYRTTNTGELFF	TGCGCCAGCAGCACCTACAGGACAACGAACACCGGGGAGCTGTTTTTT
TRBV18	TRBJ1-1	TRBD1	few	CASSSIQGAETEAFF	TGTGCCAGCTCATCGATCCAGGGGGCGGAGACTGAAGCTTTCTTT
TRBV7-2	TRBJ2-3	TRBD2	-	CASSPIAGAADTQYF	TGTGCCAGCAGTCCCATAGCGGGGGCTGCGGATACGCAGTATTTT